Each of the 10 T cell receptor beta chains below was sequenced from the same sample in a study of blood T cell repertoires in COVID-19. The data were produced by immunoSEQ multiplex PCR, yet TCRdb's version contains in-frame clones alone and is incomplete. The table records about 210,000 clones, 80% of them present only once. The sample was peripheral blood. Source of these receptors: a woman in her 70s with acute or convalescent COVID-19.

The rearrangement joins TRBV27 to TRBJ2-5; weak D call: TRBD2 (5 bases). This CDR3 is built from 14 residues. Trimming pared 6 bases from V and 3 bases from J, leaving 14 bases between. Germline CDR1 reads MNHEY; CDR2 reads SMNVEV (reference sequence). CDR3 region: CASSTRWGEETQYF. The DNA for the CDR3 is TGTGCCAGCAGCACCAGATGGGGAGAAGAGACCCAGTACTTC.

The chain recombines TRBV5-5 with TRBJ2-2, with TRBD1 matching 7 bases. This CDR3 region has 15 residues. Germline assignment: CDR1 SGHKS and CDR2 YYEKEE (reference sequence). V dropped 3 bases and J dropped 4; count of bases not matched to a gene: 6. CDR3 coding DNA: TGTGCCAGCAGCTATCCGGGACAGTTCACCGGGGAGCTGTTTTTT. This codes for CASSYPGQFTGELFF.

J is TRBJ1-5 and V is TRBV30; 9 nucleotides align to TRBD1. The trim removed 2 bases at V and 5 bases at J, leaving 1 base unmatched. This CDR3 comprises 13 residues. Germline V gene lookup returns CDR1 GTSNPN and CDR2 SVGIG (reference sequence). Written as DNA, the CDR3 is TGTGCCTGGAGTCGGGACAGGGATCAGCCCCAGCATTTT. Its protein is CAWSRDRDQPQHF. Combining the CDR3 with reference TRBV30 and TRBJ1-5 gives the whole variable domain SQTIHQWPATLVQPVGSPLSLECTVEGTSNPNLYWYRQAAGRGLQLLFYSVGIGQISSEVPQNLSASRPQDRQFILSSKKLLLSDSGFYLCAWSRDRDQPQHFGDGTRLSIL.

This clone has just a few counts. The J gene is TRBJ2-1, the V gene TRBV10-1; TRBD2 matches at 10 bases. Germline CDR1 WNHNN, CDR2 SYGVQD (reference sequence). J gave up 3 bases and V 8 bases, and 13 bases lay outside the gene matches. The CDR3 loop spans 17 amino acids. The chain's CDR3 is CASLRSRAGGNYNEQFF. The CDR3 DNA is TGCGCCAGCCTAAGAAGTAGAGCGGGGGGGAACTACAATGAGCAGTTCTTC.

With regard to this clone: Other DNA sequences within the sample encode an identical CDR3. The chain couples TRBV19 to TRBJ2-3, with D maybe TRBD2 (5 bases). With 1 base removed from V and 6 bases from J, the gap between germline ends came to 5 bases. Germline CDR1 is LNHDA and CDR2 is SQIVND (reference sequence). The CDR3 consists of 12 residues. Here the CDR3 DNA reads TGTGCCAGTAGTATAGGAGGGGATACGCAGTATTTT. This sequence encodes CASSIGGDTQYF. Variable domain in full (rest from reference TRBV19 and TRBJ2-3): DGGITQSPKYLFRKEGQNVTLSCEQNLNHDAMYWYRQDPGQGLRLIYYSQIVNDFQKGDIAEGYSVSREKKESFPLTVTSAQKNPTAFYLCASSIGGDTQYFGPGTRLTVL.

This clone has ten or more counts. The genes are TRBV27 and TRBJ2-7; 9 positions agree with TRBD1. The junction had 8 bases not matched to a gene; V was cut back by 6 bases and J by 2 bases. This CDR3 comprises 15 residues. Per germline, CDR1 MNHEY and CDR2 SMNVEV (reference sequence). CDR3 DNA sequence: TGTGCCAGCAGGGAACAGGGGGCGTCCGCCTACGAGCAGTACTTC. Its protein is CASREQGASAYEQYF.

The chain combines TRBV7-9 with TRBJ2-1; 12 positions agree with TRBD2. Germline lookup yields CDR1 SEHNR and CDR2 FQNEAQ (reference sequence). The CDR3 covers 16 residues. The junction had 4 bases not matched to a gene; V was cut back by 5 bases and J by 2 bases. The CDR3 sequence is CASSSRTSGTYNEQFF. In DNA form, the CDR3 reads TGTGCCAGCAGCAGCCGGACTAGCGGGACCTACAATGAGCAGTTCTTC.

CDR3 bases: TGCGCCAGCAGCTTGGGGGACAGGGCAACCGGGGAGCTGTTTTTT. Its translation is CASSLGDRATGELFF. The gene calls are TRBV5-1 and TRBJ2-2; 9 bases map to TRBD1. Per the germline V gene, CDR1 is SGHRS and CDR2 is YFSETQ. The CDR3 has 15 amino acids. V lost 0 bases and J lost 5; bases outside the gene matches: 2.

This rearrangement joins TRBV24-1 to TRBJ2-7, with D uncertain. CDR1 and CDR2 (germline): KGHDR, SFDVKD. With 3 bases removed from V and 4 bases from J, the gap between germline ends came to 15 bases. CDR3 length: 15 amino acids. DNA for the CDR3: TGTGCCACCAGTGATGGTCTTAGAACTAATTACGAGCAGTACTTC. It yields the protein CATSDGLRTNYEQYF.

The V call is TRBV29-1, the J call TRBJ2-5, with D maybe TRBD1 (5 bases). This CDR3 is built from 13 residues. Trimming stripped 5 bases from V and 5 bases from J, with 15 bases between. Germline V lookup: CDR1 SQVTM, CDR2 ANQGSEA. This chain's CDR3 is CSVYRRPMETQYF. CDR3 bases: TGCAGCGTTTACAGGCGCCCAATGGAGACCCAGTACTTC.